A selection of T cell receptor beta chains follows, all from one sample in a study of T cells in Graves' hyperthyroidism and ophthalmopathy. TCRdb processed the multiplex PCR reads anew with MiXCR; each CDR3 protein has one entry. The table has more than 100,000 distinct CDR3 sequences, 40% to 50% seen once; the top ten hold approximately 24%. What was sequenced was blood. The source of these receptors is a man aged 40-50 years with Graves' hyperthyroidism. CDR3s include the opening cysteine and the closing phenylalanine or tryptophan. A D gene is named only where the DNA matches it firmly. Expanded clones get a size class; other rows say once, few or many, or leave the size out.

clone_size: many
j_call: TRBJ1-4
d_call: TRBD1
v_call: TRBV5-1
cdr3_nt: TGCGCCAGCAGCCAAGGACAGGGGAATGAAAAACTGTTTTTT
cdr3_aa: CASSQGQGNEKLFF

clone_size: NA
j_call: TRBJ1-2
d_call: NA
v_call: TRBV29-1
cdr3_nt: TGCAGCGTTGAAGTAGCGGGGGAGGGTGACTATGGCTACACCTTC
cdr3_aa: CSVEVAGEGDYGYTF

clone_size: many
j_call: TRBJ2-3
d_call: NA
v_call: TRBV5-1
cdr3_nt: TGCGCCAGCAGCCCTGACAGCACTGGCCAGTATTTT
cdr3_aa: CASSPDSTGQYF

clone_size: NA
j_call: TRBJ2-7
d_call: NA
v_call: TRBV28
cdr3_nt: TGTGCCAGCAGTTTAGTGCGGTCCAGCTCATCCTACGAGCAGTACTTC
cdr3_aa: CASSLVRSSSSYEQYF

clone_size: many
j_call: TRBJ2-3
d_call: NA
v_call: TRBV7-8
cdr3_nt: TGTGCCAGCAGCCCCGGGACCCCACCCACAGATACGCAGTATTTT
cdr3_aa: CASSPGTPPTDTQYF

clone_size: many
j_call: TRBJ2-7
d_call: NA
v_call: TRBV4-3
cdr3_nt: TGCGCCAGCAGCCAAGGGGCAGACTACGAGCAGTACTTC
cdr3_aa: CASSQGADYEQYF

clone_size: NA
j_call: TRBJ2-3
d_call: NA
v_call: TRBV20-1
cdr3_nt: TGCAGTGCTAGAGGGACTGTTACGCAGTATTTT
cdr3_aa: CSARGTVTQYF

clone_size: many
j_call: TRBJ1-3
d_call: NA
v_call: TRBV7-2
cdr3_nt: TGTGCCAGCAGCTTGGGCCCGAGCTCTGGAAACACCATATATTTT
cdr3_aa: CASSLGPSSGNTIYF

clone_size: NA
j_call: TRBJ2-1
d_call: TRBD1
v_call: TRBV12-3/TRBV12-4
cdr3_nt: TGTGCCAGCAGTTTTAAACAGGGGAGTGAGCAGTTCTTC
cdr3_aa: CASSFKQGSEQFF

clone_size: many
j_call: TRBJ1-1
d_call: NA
v_call: TRBV20-1
cdr3_nt: TGCAGTGCTAAGAACACTGAAGCTTTCTTT
cdr3_aa: CSAKNTEAFF

clone_size: many
j_call: TRBJ1-2
d_call: NA
v_call: TRBV6-1
cdr3_nt: TGTGCCAGCAGTGTTTGGCCCGGGGGCTACACCTTC
cdr3_aa: CASSVWPGGYTF

clone_size: NA
j_call: TRBJ1-2
d_call: NA
v_call: TRBV29-1
cdr3_nt: TGCAGCGCCGATAGGGATCATGGCTACACCTTC
cdr3_aa: CSADRDHGYTF

clone_size: NA
j_call: TRBJ1-6
d_call: TRBD1
v_call: TRBV7-2
cdr3_nt: TGTGCCAGCAGCCCGGGACAGGGTGGCAATTCACCCCTCCACTTT
cdr3_aa: CASSPGQGGNSPLHF

clone_size: NA
j_call: TRBJ1-6
d_call: NA
v_call: TRBV2
cdr3_nt: TGTGCCAGCAGTGTCAACCAAAATTCACCCCTCCACTTT
cdr3_aa: CASSVNQNSPLHF

clone_size: NA
j_call: TRBJ1-1
d_call: NA
v_call: TRBV10-3
cdr3_nt: TGTGCCTGGAGCGTCACAGCGGCGGGGACTGAAGCTTTCTTT
cdr3_aa: CAWSVTAAGTEAFF

clone_size: many
j_call: TRBJ1-3
d_call: NA
v_call: TRBV9
cdr3_nt: TGTGCCAGCAGCGTGGACCCCGGGACACAGGTGCGGGGAAACACCATATATTTT
cdr3_aa: CASSVDPGTQVRGNTIYF

clone_size: many
j_call: TRBJ2-7
d_call: NA
v_call: TRBV19
cdr3_nt: TGTGCCAGTAGTCCCCGGGGGGCTGCCTACGAGCAGTACTTC
cdr3_aa: CASSPRGAAYEQYF

clone_size: NA
j_call: TRBJ2-3
d_call: TRBD2
v_call: TRBV20-1
cdr3_nt: TGCAGTGCTAGAGCGGGACTAGCGGTAATCACAGATACGCAGTATTTT
cdr3_aa: CSARAGLAVITDTQYF

clone_size: many
j_call: TRBJ2-1
d_call: TRBD1
v_call: TRBV5-1
cdr3_nt: TGCGCCAGCAGCCGACAAAAACAGGGGGCGCGATCCTACAATGAGCAGTTCTTC
cdr3_aa: CASSRQKQGARSYNEQFF

clone_size: many
j_call: TRBJ2-1
d_call: TRBD2
v_call: TRBV7-2
cdr3_nt: TGTGCCAGCAGCGCGAGTTATAGCGGGACGGCCTACAATGAGCAGTTCTTC
cdr3_aa: CASSASYSGTAYNEQFF

clone_size: NA
j_call: TRBJ2-7
d_call: NA
v_call: TRBV7-2
cdr3_nt: TGTGCCAGCAGGCAGGTTGGAGGTTCCTACGAGCAGTACTTC
cdr3_aa: CASRQVGGSYEQYF

clone_size: NA
j_call: TRBJ1-2
d_call: NA
v_call: TRBV24-1
cdr3_nt: TGTGCCACCAGTGATTCTGGGGGCGGCCAGGGCTACACCTTC
cdr3_aa: CATSDSGGGQGYTF

clone_size: NA
j_call: TRBJ2-3
d_call: NA
v_call: TRBV5-4
cdr3_nt: TGTGCCAGCAGCCCCTTAGGGGTACGGGAAGATACGCAGTATTTT
cdr3_aa: CASSPLGVREDTQYF

clone_size: NA
j_call: TRBJ2-5
d_call: TRBD2
v_call: TRBV20-1
cdr3_nt: TGCAGTGCCCCGGGACTAGCGGGGCAAGAGACCCAGTACTTC
cdr3_aa: CSAPGLAGQETQYF

clone_size: once
j_call: TRBJ2-3
d_call: NA
v_call: TRBV24-1
cdr3_nt: TGTGCCACCAGTGACGCGGGACACTCCGCAGATACGCAGTGTTTT
cdr3_aa: CATSDAGHSADTQCF

clone_size: many
j_call: TRBJ2-5
d_call: NA
v_call: TRBV5-8
cdr3_nt: TGTGCCAGCAGCTTTGTAAGGGACTCCTTGTTAGCGGAGACCCAGTACTTC
cdr3_aa: CASSFVRDSLLAETQYF

clone_size: many
j_call: TRBJ1-6
d_call: NA
v_call: TRBV24-1
cdr3_nt: TGTGCCACCAGTGATAGGGGACATTATAATTCACCCCTCCACTTT
cdr3_aa: CATSDRGHYNSPLHF

clone_size: NA
j_call: TRBJ2-7
d_call: NA
v_call: TRBV24-1
cdr3_nt: TGTGCCACCAGTGATTGGGGGGGCGAGCTGTACTTC
cdr3_aa: CATSDWGGELYF

clone_size: NA
j_call: TRBJ1-2
d_call: NA
v_call: TRBV29-1
cdr3_nt: TGCAGCGTTGAAGGGGGTGGAAACACCTTC
cdr3_aa: CSVEGGGNTF

clone_size: NA
j_call: TRBJ2-2
d_call: TRBD1
v_call: TRBV29-1
cdr3_nt: TGTGCCTGGAGTGTACTGGCAGGGGGCCGATCCCGGGAGCTGTTTTTT
cdr3_aa: CAWSVLAGGRSRELFF

clone_size: NA
j_call: TRBJ2-7
d_call: NA
v_call: TRBV5-1
cdr3_nt: TGCGCCAGCAGGGTGGGGGGAAGCTCCTACGAGCAGTACTTC
cdr3_aa: CASRVGGSSYEQYF

clone_size: many
j_call: TRBJ2-7
d_call: NA
v_call: TRBV27
cdr3_nt: TGTGCCAGCAGTTTTCTCAACACCTACGAGCAGTACTTC
cdr3_aa: CASSFLNTYEQYF

clone_size: NA
j_call: TRBJ1-2
d_call: TRBD1
v_call: TRBV19
cdr3_nt: TGTGCCAGTAGTACTGGGACAGGGGGCGGGAGCACCTTC
cdr3_aa: CASSTGTGGGSTF

clone_size: many
j_call: TRBJ2-5
d_call: TRBD1
v_call: TRBV5-1
cdr3_nt: TGCGCCAGCAGCTTGCTGGCACTTCAGGGGGCAGGGTGGTACTTC
cdr3_aa: CASSLLALQGAGWYF

clone_size: many
j_call: TRBJ2-7
d_call: NA
v_call: TRBV20-1
cdr3_nt: TGCAGTGCTAAAAGGGACTTAAGCTCCTACGAGCAGTACTTC
cdr3_aa: CSAKRDLSSYEQYF

clone_size: many
j_call: TRBJ2-3
d_call: NA
v_call: TRBV7-2
cdr3_nt: TGTGCCAGCAGCGCAATGGGGCTAACCCCGGATACGCAGTATTTT
cdr3_aa: CASSAMGLTPDTQYF

clone_size: NA
j_call: TRBJ1-5
d_call: NA
v_call: TRBV19
cdr3_nt: TGTGCCAGTAGTTACCCGGGATTCAATCAGCCCCAGCATTTT
cdr3_aa: CASSYPGFNQPQHF

clone_size: few
j_call: TRBJ2-1
d_call: NA
v_call: TRBV6-5
cdr3_nt: TGTGCCAGCAGCCCCACCGAACGAATGAGCTCCTACAATGAGCAGTTCTTC
cdr3_aa: CASSPTERMSSYNEQFF

clone_size: NA
j_call: TRBJ2-3
d_call: NA
v_call: TRBV5-4
cdr3_nt: TGTGCCAGCAGCTTGGGCCAGGAAATCACAGATACGCAGTATTTT
cdr3_aa: CASSLGQEITDTQYF

clone_size: many
j_call: TRBJ1-1
d_call: TRBD1
v_call: TRBV5-6
cdr3_nt: TGTGCCAGCAGCTTGACCCGACAGGGCGGGTTGACTGAAGCTTTCTTT
cdr3_aa: CASSLTRQGGLTEAFF

clone_size: few
j_call: TRBJ2-2
d_call: TRBD2
v_call: TRBV6-5
cdr3_nt: TGTGCCAGCCGTCTGACTAGCGGGGGATCCGGGGAGCTGTTTTTT
cdr3_aa: CASRLTSGGSGELFF

clone_size: many
j_call: TRBJ2-1
d_call: NA
v_call: TRBV19
cdr3_nt: TGTGCCAGTAGTATAGAAGCTAGGAGCTCCTACAATGAGCAGTTCTTC
cdr3_aa: CASSIEARSSYNEQFF

clone_size: NA
j_call: TRBJ1-1
d_call: NA
v_call: TRBV6-6
cdr3_nt: TGTGCCCGGAACACTGAAGCTTTCTTT
cdr3_aa: CARNTEAFF

clone_size: few
j_call: TRBJ2-7
d_call: NA
v_call: TRBV13
cdr3_nt: TGTGCCTGCAACCGGGACTCGAACTCCTACGAGCAGTACTTC
cdr3_aa: CACNRDSNSYEQYF

clone_size: few
j_call: TRBJ2-1
d_call: TRBD1
v_call: TRBV4-3
cdr3_nt: TGCGCCAGCAGCCAAGGCATGGGACAGCCCTACAATGAGCAGTTCTTC
cdr3_aa: CASSQGMGQPYNEQFF

clone_size: many
j_call: TRBJ2-5
d_call: NA
v_call: TRBV11-2
cdr3_nt: TGTGCCAGCCAGGGCGTGGTACACCAAGAGACCCAGTACTTC
cdr3_aa: CASQGVVHQETQYF

clone_size: many
j_call: TRBJ2-1
d_call: NA
v_call: TRBV5-1
cdr3_nt: TGCGCCAGCAGCTTGTTCACCGGTTACGAGCAGTTCTTC
cdr3_aa: CASSLFTGYEQFF

clone_size: once
j_call: TRBJ1-2
d_call: NA
v_call: TRBV10-3
cdr3_nt: TGTGCCATCAGTTTTGGGGACATCAACTATGCCTACACCTTC
cdr3_aa: CAISFGDINYAYTF

clone_size: few
j_call: TRBJ2-5
d_call: NA
v_call: TRBV11-2
cdr3_nt: TGTGCCAGCTCACCACATACCGGCGCACAAGAGACCCAGTACTTC
cdr3_aa: CASSPHTGAQETQYF

clone_size: NA
j_call: TRBJ1-1
d_call: NA
v_call: TRBV12-3/TRBV12-4
cdr3_nt: TGTGCCAGTAGTAGCCGGGCGGCCACTGAAGCTTTCTTT
cdr3_aa: CASSSRAATEAFF

clone_size: many
j_call: TRBJ2-7
d_call: NA
v_call: TRBV28
cdr3_nt: TGTGCCAGCAGTTTATCCAGGACCGTCTACGAGCAGTACTTC
cdr3_aa: CASSLSRTVYEQYF

clone_size: NA
j_call: TRBJ2-1
d_call: TRBD1
v_call: TRBV10-1
cdr3_nt: TGCGCCAGCAGTACCGGGACAGGGAACCATGAGCAGTTCTTC
cdr3_aa: CASSTGTGNHEQFF

clone_size: NA
j_call: TRBJ2-1
d_call: TRBD2
v_call: TRBV29-1
cdr3_nt: TGCAGCGTCGGGAGGGTCTATGTGCAGTTCTTC
cdr3_aa: CSVGRVYVQFF

clone_size: once
j_call: TRBJ2-6
d_call: TRBD2
v_call: TRBV20-1
cdr3_nt: TGCCTTACTATTCCGGGGGGCTCTGGGGCCAACGTCCTGACTTTC
cdr3_aa: CLTIPGGSGANVLTF

clone_size: NA
j_call: TRBJ2-7
d_call: TRBD1
v_call: TRBV20-1
cdr3_nt: TGCAGTGCTAACCGACAGGGGACAGCCGGCGAGCAGTACTTC
cdr3_aa: CSANRQGTAGEQYF

clone_size: NA
j_call: TRBJ2-7
d_call: NA
v_call: TRBV20-1
cdr3_nt: TGCAGTGCTAGAGATGGTGGCGGGTGGAACTCCTACGAGCAGTACTTC
cdr3_aa: CSARDGGGWNSYEQYF

clone_size: NA
j_call: TRBJ2-5
d_call: TRBD2
v_call: TRBV4-2
cdr3_nt: TGTGCCAGCAGCCCGAACGCCGGGACTAGCGGGAGTAAGGAGACCCAGTACTTC
cdr3_aa: CASSPNAGTSGSKETQYF

clone_size: NA
j_call: TRBJ2-3
d_call: NA
v_call: TRBV7-2
cdr3_nt: TGTGCCAGCAGCTTAGTGGGGTGGGATACGCAGTATTTT
cdr3_aa: CASSLVGWDTQYF

clone_size: NA
j_call: TRBJ2-2
d_call: TRBD2
v_call: TRBV7-8
cdr3_nt: TGTGCCAGCAGCTTAGTGCTAGCGGAGACCCACGGGGAGCTGTTTTTT
cdr3_aa: CASSLVLAETHGELFF